The count of the clone carrying this T cell receptor (beta chain) is one. Antigen unknown. This entry belongs to a study of cytomegalovirus exposure and HLA in healthy donors. Study summary: A prior analysis found about 120 million unique TCR beta sequences from some 200 million T cells.

The PCR used 60 Vbeta and 13 Jbeta primers. Libraries were prepared by immunoSEQ multiplex PCR; TCRdb keeps only in-frame clonotypes and omits some of them. The sample shows some 190,000 clones, around 83% of them seen only once. This CDR3 comprises 16 residues. Germline V gene data show CDR1 as MDHEN and CDR2 as SYDVKM. V shed 2 bases and J shed 3 bases, with 14 bases lying between them. Study results and caveats: There were 164 TCR beta chains listed as cytomegalovirus-associated. In a later analysis, TCR beta V- and J-gene trimming showed a link to a missense DCLRE1C variant. It was reported that TCR beta sequences correctly inferred the HLA-A and HLA-B alleles for most subjects.

The clonotype was recovered from a man aged 35 to 55 in good health and CMV-seropositive. Sequencing was done on a sample of PBMCs. The chain combines TRBV28 with TRBJ1-5; the D gene is possibly TRBD1 (5 bases). In DNA, the CDR3 is TGTGCCAGCAGTTTAAGTGGAGGGGCTACCAATCAGCCCCAGCATTTT. Translating it yields CASSLSGGATNQPQHF.